These 20 T cell receptor beta chains came from one sample sequenced in a study of T cell repertoires in aging, cancer and after chemotherapy. The template was genomic DNA from peripheral blood, not RNA. Multiplex touch-down PCR with TRB-A/B primers amplified rearranged V-D-J TRB sequences. One entry per CDR3 protein results from TCRdb running MiXCR on the multiplex PCR reads. The data hold fewer than 7,000 distinct CDR3 sequences, with more than 25% observed a single time. Source material: blood. These receptors were taken from a human donor in good health.

V and J are TRBV20-1 and TRBJ2-7, with 7 bases lining up with TRBD1. CDR3 length: 14 residues. Germline values: CDR1 DFQATT, CDR2 SNEGSKA (reference sequence). Trimming took 6 bases from V and 7 from J; bases not matched to a gene: 15. The CDR3 sequence: CSADRHRDSNEQYF. CDR3 bases: TGCAGTGCCGACCGACACCGGGACAGCAATGAGCAGTACTTC.

Judged by abundance, this clonotype is medium-sized. The chain joins TRBV27 to TRBJ2-1; 8 bases line up with TRBD2. The CDR3 loop spans 15 amino acids. Germline V CDR1 and CDR2: MNHEY, SMNVEV (reference sequence). V lost 3 bases and J lost 5; bases outside the gene matches: 6. CDR3 sequence: CASSLPPGLDNEQFF. CDR3 in DNA: TGTGCCAGCAGTTTGCCCCCGGGACTAGACAATGAGCAGTTCTTC.

This rearrangement joins TRBV7-6 to TRBJ2-5; 12 bases are shared with TRBD2. With 5 bases clipped from V and 1 base from J, the junction kept 8 bases outside the gene matches. The length of the CDR3 is 17 residues. Germline V gene sequence: CDR1 SGHVS, CDR2 FNYEAQ. This CDR3 reads CASSPSPSGRAQETQYF. The CDR3 DNA follows: TGTGCCAGCAGCCCTTCCCCTAGCGGGAGGGCCCAAGAGACCCAGTACTTC.

Sample share makes this clonotype medium-sized (0.01 to 0.1%). This sequence joins TRBV6-2 or TRBV6-3 and TRBJ2-3, with no clear D. CDR1 and CDR2 from the germline V gene are MNHEY and SVGEGT. V was shortened by 2 bases and J by 1 base, with 10 bases between the two germline ends. This CDR3 spans 15 amino acids. CDR3 loop: CASSYERPGTDTQYF. CDR3 bases: TGTGCCAGCAGTTACGAGCGACCGGGCACAGATACGCAGTATTTT.

V and J are TRBV6-4 and TRBJ2-1, with TRBD1 matching 7 bases. V shed 3 bases and J 5 bases; nucleotides not matched to a gene: 1. Germline values: CDR1 MRHNA, CDR2 SNTAGT. The length of the CDR3 is 13 residues. CDR3 loop: CASSEGQNNEQFF. The CDR3 region has the DNA TGTGCCAGCAGTGAGGGACAGAACAATGAGCAGTTCTTC.

The chain uses TRBV9 and TRBJ2-1, with 7 positions matching TRBD1. V lost 0 bases to trimming and J lost 4 bases; unmatched junction nucleotides: 4. This CDR3 has 15 amino acids. CDR1 and CDR2 from the germline V gene are SGDLS and YYNGEE. The CDR3 sequence is CASSVGGTEYNEQFF. The CDR3 DNA sequence: TGTGCCAGCAGCGTAGGGGGGACAGAATACAATGAGCAGTTCTTC.

This clonotype is labeled as medium-sized. The chain employs TRBV12-3 or TRBV12-4 and TRBJ2-3; 12 nucleotides align to TRBD2. The CDR3 contains 15 residues. The V gene end was trimmed by 2 bases and the J gene end by 11 bases; junction bases not matched to a gene: 8. As DNA, the CDR3 is TGTGCCAGCAGTTTAATGTCTAGCGGGAGGGGTGGGCAGTATTTT. Translated: CASSLMSSGRGGQYF.

Relative to its sample, this clonotype is medium-sized. The V and J genes are TRBV18 and TRBJ2-2; 8 positions agree with TRBD1. The length of the CDR3 is 16 residues. Germline V gene lookup returns CDR1 KGHSH and CDR2 LQKENI. V trimming: 3 bases; J trimming: 4 bases; junction bases outside the gene matches: 7. The DNA for the CDR3 is TGTGCCAGCTCACCTCCGGACAGGGTGGGCACCGGGGAGCTGTTTTTT. It translates to CASSPPDRVGTGELFF.

Sample share makes this clonotype medium-sized. V is TRBV19 and J is TRBJ2-2; the D call may be TRBD1 or TRBD2 (5 bases each). The V end was cut by 6 bases, the J end by 2 bases, with 13 bases between. CDR3 size: 15 residues. Germline V lookup: CDR1 LNHDA, CDR2 SQIVND (reference sequence). The chain's CDR3 is CASSPRGFNTGELFF. The CDR3 region has the DNA TGTGCCAGTAGCCCCCGGGGCTTTAACACCGGGGAGCTGTTTTTT.

This sequence joins TRBV30 and TRBJ1-1; no firm D call. This CDR3 region has 14 residues. Germline V gene sequence: CDR1 GTSNPN, CDR2 SVGIG (reference sequence). V lost 1 base to trimming and J lost 8 bases, with 17 bases between them. CDR3 loop: CAWSAAGGAEEAFF. The CDR3 DNA is TGTGCCTGGAGTGCCGCGGGAGGTGCGGAAGAAGCTTTCTTT.

The genes are TRBV28 and TRBJ1-4; maybe TRBD1 (6 bases). The CDR3 extends over 18 amino acids. Trimming took 6 bases from V and 0 from J, leaving 20 bases between them. Per germline, CDR1 MDHEN and CDR2 SYDVKM. Here the CDR3 reads CASRLERGGTATNEKLFF. CDR3 sequence (DNA): TGTGCCAGCAGATTGGAAAGGGGGGGGACTGCAACTAATGAAAAACTGTTTTTT.

The genes are TRBV20-1 and TRBJ1-3; D is possibly TRBD1 (5 bases). Germline V gene lookup returns CDR1 DFQATT and CDR2 SNEGSKA (reference sequence). The V end was cut by 6 bases, the J end by 4 bases, with 16 bases between. The CDR3 length is 14 residues. The DNA of the CDR3 is TGCAGTGCCGGGCAGAGGGGATCCGGAAACACCATATATTTT. Encoded protein: CSAGQRGSGNTIYF.

This clonotype was observed a handful of times. This chain links TRBV5-6 with TRBJ2-1, with D maybe TRBD1 (7 bases). Germline V lookup: CDR1 SGHDT, CDR2 YYEEEE. Trimming shortened V by 3 bases and J by 4 bases, and 17 bases separated the two germline ends. The CDR3 is 16 amino acids. CDR3 in DNA: TGTGCCAGCAGCTGGACGGGGGACAGAAGTTACAATGAGCAGTTCTTC. Amino acid sequence: CASSWTGDRSYNEQFF. Filled out from reference TRBV5-6 and TRBJ2-1, the complete variable domain reads DAGVTQSPTHLIKTRGQQVTLRCSPKSGHDTVSWYQQALGQGPQFIFQYYEEEERQRGNFPDRFSGHQFPNYSSELNVNALLLGDSALYLCASSWTGDRSYNEQFFGPGTRLTVL.

The V gene is TRBV11-3, the J gene TRBJ2-7; D is undetermined. Germline values: CDR1 SGHNT, CDR2 YENEEA. V shed 3 bases and J shed 6 bases, with 12 bases lying between them. The CDR3 loop spans 13 amino acids. In nucleotides, the CDR3 is TGTGCCAGCAGCTTCTCCCTCGGGCTCGAGCAGTACTTC. It yields the protein CASSFSLGLEQYF.

By its share, this clonotype is medium-sized. V usage is TRBV7-6 and J usage is TRBJ2-3; tentative D call: TRBD2 (6 bases). The CDR3 consists of 13 residues. V lost 4 bases and J lost 6, with 11 bases in between. Germline loops: CDR1 SGHVS, CDR2 FNYEAQ. The chain's CDR3 is CASSSTSADTQYF. CDR3 nucleotides: TGTGCCAGCAGCTCGACTAGTGCGGATACGCAGTATTTT.

The chain employs TRBV6-1 and TRBJ1-2, with a weak D call TRBD1 (6 bases). V shed 7 bases and J shed 4 bases, with 10 bases lying between them. This CDR3 region has 12 residues. Germline V gene lookup returns CDR1 MNHNS and CDR2 SASEGT. The CDR3 reads CASTGASYGYTF. DNA of the CDR3: TGTGCCAGCACAGGGGCCAGCTATGGCTACACCTTC.

The V gene is TRBV28, the J gene TRBJ1-2; 7 nucleotides line up with TRBD1. This CDR3 is built from 15 residues. Germline loops: CDR1 MDHEN, CDR2 SYDVKM. J lost 5 bases, V lost 2 bases, and 8 bases had no gene match. CDR3 coding DNA: TGTGCCAGCAGTTTACCAACCGGGACAGAGTATGGCTACACCTTC. Protein sequence: CASSLPTGTEYGYTF.

This clonotype was observed a few times. The chain links TRBV7-9 to TRBJ2-3; D call uncertain. The CDR3 loop spans 12 amino acids. The ends were cut back, 5 bases at V and 6 bases at J, with 9 bases in the middle. Germline assignment: CDR1 SEHNR and CDR2 FQNEAQ (reference sequence). The CDR3 loop is CASSNSADTQYF. The CDR3 DNA is TGTGCCAGCAGCAATAGTGCGGATACGCAGTATTTT.

The chain links TRBV6-2 or TRBV6-3 to TRBJ1-2; the D gene is possibly TRBD1 (6 bases). V was shortened by 2 bases and J by 6 bases, with 13 bases between the two germline ends. The CDR3 is made up of 14 amino acids. Germline V gives CDR1 MNHEY, CDR2 SVGEGT. The CDR3 here is CASSYDVRGNGYTF. The CDR3 DNA reads TGTGCCAGCAGTTACGACGTCAGGGGAAATGGCTACACCTTC.

This clonotype is termed medium-sized. This sequence joins TRBV13 and TRBJ2-3; D not certain. With 2 bases removed from V and 0 bases from J, the gap between germline ends came to 9 bases. Germline assignment: CDR1 PRHDT and CDR2 FYEKMQ (reference sequence). The CDR3 runs to 15 residues. CDR3: CASSLTRQSTDTQYF. The DNA for the CDR3 is TGTGCCAGCAGCTTAACCCGGCAAAGCACAGATACGCAGTATTTT. Complete variable domain (other parts from reference TRBV13 and TRBJ2-3): AAGVIQSPRHLIKEKRETATLKCYPIPRHDTVYWYQQGPGQDPQFLISFYEKMQSDKGSIPDRFSAQQFSDYHSELNMSSLELGDSALYFCASSLTRQSTDTQYFGPGTRLTVL.